Sequencing of this TCR beta chain was carried out in a study of cytomegalovirus exposure and HLA in healthy donors. Whole-study context: From HLA-typed donors, an early data release held roughly 80 million unique TCRs.

Worth noting for this clone: The antigen is unknown.

PCR primers comprised 60 Vbeta and 13 Jbeta primers. Clones were sequenced by immunoSEQ multiplex PCR, and TCRdb holds only the in-frame ones, with some missing. The sample includes approximately 160,000 clones, roughly 80% seen only once; the top ten take 4.8%. The junction had 3 bases not matched to a gene; V was cut back by 3 bases and J by 1 base. The CDR3 totals 15 residues. Germline assignment: CDR1 LNHDA and CDR2 SQIVND (reference sequence). Study-level findings and limits: Most TCR sequences were rare, but some public TCRs occurred in many donors. The study put some 160 TCR beta chains on its list as cytomegalovirus-associated.

The rearrangement links TRBV19 to TRBJ2-1, with TRBD1 matching 7 bases. The TCR originated in a man between 18 and 29 years old in good health and CMV-seronegative. Specimen: PBMCs. CDR3 region: CASSMATGSYNEQFF. CDR3 bases: TGTGCCAGTAGTATGGCGACAGGGTCCTACAATGAGCAGTTCTTC.